This record covers a single T cell receptor beta chain. This entry comes from a study of control samples from healthy donors and cancer patients. TCRdb keeps only in-frame clones here, not all; method: immunoSEQ multiplex PCR. Found here are hundreds of thousands of clones, about 93% of them singletons; the top ten hold about 6.3%. The V and J ends lost 3 bases and 10 bases respectively, with 12 bases between them. This CDR3 region has 12 residues. Germline CDR1 is LGHNA and CDR2 is YNFKEQ. The chain joins TRBV4-2 to TRBJ1-1, with TRBD1 as a possible D gene (5 bases). This sequence was found in a man between 40 and 49 years old with head and neck cancer. The sequenced material came from PBMCs. The CDR3 DNA is TGTGCCAGCAGCCATCCCGGGACTACAGCTTTCTTT. Its translation is CASSHPGTTAFF.